This T cell receptor beta chain was found in a study of CD8+CD57+ T cells in acquired aplastic anemia. Across the whole study: When averaged, DNA from sorted CD4+ and CD8+ cells came to about 2.9 ug.

This clonotype showed up just a few times. There are 12 residues in the CDR3. Germline V gene sequence: CDR1 ENHRY, CDR2 SYGVKD. V gave up 6 bases and J gave up 3 bases, with 9 bases separating them. For CDR3 and TCR beta VDJ profiling, genomic DNA was the template used. TCRdb called the reads again in MiXCR, with one record for every CDR3 protein. The data contain 250,000 to 350,000 distinct CDR3 sequences, roughly 53% of them singletons. Patients chosen for sequencing had shown CD8+CD57+ cell expansion by flow cytometry. The material sequenced was sorted CD4+, CD8+, or CD8+CD57+ T cells (not recorded which) from PBMCs. This clonotype was sampled from a human donor with aplastic anemia. The V gene is TRBV10-3, the J gene TRBJ2-7, with D uncertain. CDR3 loop: CAISELNYEQYF. The CDR3 DNA sequence: TGTGCCATCAGCGAACTGAACTACGAGCAGTACTTC.